One sample yielded the 11 T cell receptor beta chains listed below, sequenced in a study of blood T cell repertoires in COVID-19. Generated by immunoSEQ multiplex PCR, the TCRdb table keeps only in-frame clones and is missing some. Of 150,000 to 200,000 clones in the sample, about 85% were seen once. The sequenced sample consisted of PBMCs or T cells enriched from blood (not recorded which). Receptor source: a woman aged 25 to 39 who had recovered from COVID-19.

The chain is built from TRBV5-4 and TRBJ2-7, with 8 bases aligning to TRBD2. In germline, CDR1 is SGHNT, CDR2 YYREEE (reference sequence). V shed 1 base and J 4 bases; nucleotides not matched to a gene: 4. The CDR3 is 14 residues long. The CDR3 bases are TGTGCCAGCAGCTTGACCAGCGGGAGTTACGAGCAGTACTTC. Protein: CASSLTSGSYEQYF.

V is TRBV10-3 and J is TRBJ1-5, with a weak D call TRBD1 (6 bases). Trimming pared 3 bases from V and 2 bases from J, leaving 8 bases between. CDR1 ENHRY and CDR2 SYGVKD come from the germline V gene. The CDR3 has 14 amino acids. CDR3 sequence: CAISDSGGNQPQHF. The CDR3 coding sequence is TGTGCCATCAGTGACTCAGGGGGCAATCAGCCCCAGCATTTT.

CDR3 in DNA: TGCGCCAGCAGCATCGAGACACCCAGAGAAGCTTTCTTT. It codes for CASSIETPREAFF. The V and J genes are TRBV5-1 and TRBJ1-1; D not resolved. Looked up from germline, CDR1 is SGHRS and CDR2 is YFSETQ. Trimming cost V 4 bases and J 8 bases, with 15 bases left between them. This CDR3 is built from 13 residues. Full variable domain (missing parts from reference TRBV5-1 and TRBJ1-1): KAGVTQTPRYLIKTRGQQVTLSCSPISGHRSVSWYQQTPGQGLQFLFEYFSETQRNKGNFPGRFSGRQFSNSRSEMNVSTLELGDSALYLCASSIETPREAFFGQGTRLTVV.

The V gene is TRBV6-5, the J gene TRBJ2-7, with D uncertain. This CDR3 has 15 residues. The germline gives CDR1 MNHEY, CDR2 SVGAGI. V was trimmed by 0 bases and J by 2 bases, leaving 11 bases between them. CDR3 bases: TGTGCCAGCAGTTACTCCCTGACACTGCCCTACGAGCAGTACTTC. Its translation is CASSYSLTLPYEQYF.

The chain combines TRBV4-1 with TRBJ2-7; D not resolved. Germline assignment: CDR1 MGHRA and CDR2 YSYEKL. The germline V and J ends were trimmed by 4 bases and 3 bases, with 13 bases remaining between them. This CDR3 has 14 amino acids. This CDR3 reads CASSPLALNYEQYF. CDR3 in DNA: TGCGCCAGCAGCCCCCTCGCGTTAAACTACGAGCAGTACTTC.

The chain recombines TRBV12-5 with TRBJ1-1; TRBD1 might be the D (6 bases). The CDR3 consists of 15 residues. V shed 2 bases and J shed 0 bases, with 10 bases lying between them. Germline CDR1 is LGHNT and CDR2 is FRNRAP. The CDR3 DNA reads TGTGCTAGTGGTTTGACGGGACATTTGAACACTGAAGCTTTCTTT. Its protein is CASGLTGHLNTEAFF.

This clone has just one count. The rearrangement links TRBV7-9 to TRBJ1-6, with D possibly being TRBD1 (6 bases). The V and J ends lost 4 bases and 2 bases respectively, with 12 bases between them. CDR3 length equals 16 residues. Germline V gives CDR1 SEHNR, CDR2 FQNEAQ (reference sequence). The CDR3: CASSSWQGTYNSPLHF. As DNA, the CDR3 is TGTGCCAGCAGCTCATGGCAGGGGACCTATAATTCACCCCTCCACTTT.

The rearrangement links TRBV15 to TRBJ2-2; possibly TRBD2 for D (5 bases). CDR3 size: 14 residues. Germline CDR1 LNHNV, CDR2 YYDKDF (reference sequence). V dropped 4 bases and J dropped 4 bases, with 10 bases sitting between them. In DNA form, the CDR3 reads TGTGCCACCAGCACTCTTCGGGGCACCGGGGAGCTGTTTTTT. This translates into CATSTLRGTGELFF.

Only one count was recorded for this clone. V usage is TRBV14 and J usage is TRBJ2-5; no firm D call. Trimming stripped 1 base from V and 6 bases from J, with 6 bases between. Germline assignment: CDR1 SGHDN and CDR2 FVKESK. The CDR3 runs 12 residues. The CDR3, as DNA: TGTGCCAGCAGCCAAGGAGCGAAGACCCAGTACTTC. Protein product: CASSQGAKTQYF.

The rearrangement joins TRBV5-1 to TRBJ2-3; 8 nucleotides line up with TRBD2. Germline CDR1 is SGHRS and CDR2 is YFSETQ. Unmatched junction bases numbered 8, after V lost 6 bases and J lost 5 bases. CDR3 size: 14 residues. Here the CDR3 reads CASNGGGLGDTQYF. The DNA of the CDR3 is TGCGCCAGCAACGGCGGGGGGCTGGGAGATACGCAGTATTTT.

The chain uses TRBV19 and TRBJ2-7; D possibly corresponds to TRBD2 (6 bases). Germline CDR1 and CDR2: LNHDA and SQIVND (reference sequence). This CDR3 comprises 13 residues. Trimming removed 5 bases at V and 4 bases at J, with 12 bases between. Here the CDR3 DNA reads TGTGCCAGTAGTCTGGACTATCGTTACGAGCAGTACTTC. The encoded protein is CASSLDYRYEQYF.